This TCR beta chain was captured in a study of regulatory T cells in long-lasting Graves disease. General study points: Compared with new cases, persistent Graves' patients showed reduced TCR diversity. Patients with persistent disease showed a bias toward TRBV28, TRBJ1-2 and TRBJ2-5. Sampling was limited to peripheral blood rather than thyroid tissue.

This clonotype was observed at least ten times. Its antigen is as yet unknown. Regarding time point: newly diagnosed GD, antithyroid drugs for less than 3 months. Isolated PBMC RNA provided the starting material for the TCR library. The V and J ends lost 2 bases and 9 bases respectively, with 23 bases between them. CDR3 length: 17 amino acids. Germline-derived CDR1 and CDR2 are SGHVS and FQNEAQ. Construction of the TCR beta libraries employed iRepertoire HTBI primers in conjunction with Arm-PCR of CDR3 regions. MiXCR, run by TCRdb on the multiplex PCR reads, gives a single entry per CDR3 protein. The repertoire consists of approximately 480,000 distinct CDR3 sequences, with around 15% occurring once and the leading ten covering 9% to 15%. The data were also submitted as part of a second study, on T cells in Graves' hyperthyroidism and ophthalmopathy. From that paper: Diagnosing involved the use of clinical symptoms, serum thyroxine and TRAb, thyroid ultrasound and orbital computed tomography.

The sequence derives from a man aged 40-49 years with Graves disease. Sequencing used peripheral blood mononuclear cells (PBMCs), obtained at new diagnosis, from a patient treated with antithyroid drugs. This chain uses TRBV7-8 with TRBJ2-1; D possibly matches TRBD1 or TRBD2 (5 bases each). CDR3 region: CASSLNRPSAVSGEQFF. DNA for the CDR3: TGTGCCAGCAGCTTAAACAGGCCCTCAGCGGTGTCCGGTGAGCAGTTCTTC.